This TCR beta chain was captured by sequencing in a study of blood T cell repertoires in COVID-19. This CDR3 region has 14 residues. Trimming at V came to 5 bases and at J to 1 base, leaving 4 bases not matched to a gene. The germline V gene encodes CDR1 LNHNV and CDR2 YYDKDF (reference sequence). This table comes from immunoSEQ multiplex PCR, and its TCRdb copy is limited to in-frame clones, with some not included. The sample holds about 190,000 clones; just under 80% are singletons and the top ten take 2.5% to 3%. Sequenced: peripheral blood. This receptor was taken from a woman of 80 years or more with active or convalescent COVID-19. V gene TRBV15 combines with J gene TRBJ1-1; 7 positions match TRBD1. CDR3: CATSWDRGNTEAFF. DNA of the CDR3: TGTGCCACCAGCTGGGACAGAGGGAACACTGAAGCTTTCTTT.